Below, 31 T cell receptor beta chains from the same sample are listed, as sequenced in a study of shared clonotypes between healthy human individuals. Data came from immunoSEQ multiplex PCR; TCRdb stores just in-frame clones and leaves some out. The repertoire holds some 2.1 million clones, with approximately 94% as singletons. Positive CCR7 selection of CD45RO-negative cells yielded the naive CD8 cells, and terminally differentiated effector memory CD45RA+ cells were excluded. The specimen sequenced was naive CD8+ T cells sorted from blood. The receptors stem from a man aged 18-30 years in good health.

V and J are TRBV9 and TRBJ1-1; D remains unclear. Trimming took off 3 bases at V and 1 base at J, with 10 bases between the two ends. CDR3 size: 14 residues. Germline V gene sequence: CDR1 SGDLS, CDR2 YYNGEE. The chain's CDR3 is CASSGRTANTEAFF. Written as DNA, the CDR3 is TGTGCCAGCAGCGGGAGGACGGCGAACACTGAAGCTTTCTTT. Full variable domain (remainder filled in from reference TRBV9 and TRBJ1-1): DSGVTQTPKHLITATGQRVTLRCSPRSGDLSVYWYQQSLDQGLQFLIQYYNGEERAKGNILERFSAQQFPDLHSELNLSSLELGDSALYFCASSGRTANTEAFFGQGTRLTVV.

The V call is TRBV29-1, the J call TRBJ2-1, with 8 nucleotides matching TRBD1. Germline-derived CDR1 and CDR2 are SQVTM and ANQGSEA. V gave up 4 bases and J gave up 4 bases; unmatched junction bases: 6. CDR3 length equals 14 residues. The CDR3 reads CSVASGTGYNEQFF. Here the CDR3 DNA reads TGCAGCGTTGCCTCCGGGACAGGTTACAATGAGCAGTTCTTC.

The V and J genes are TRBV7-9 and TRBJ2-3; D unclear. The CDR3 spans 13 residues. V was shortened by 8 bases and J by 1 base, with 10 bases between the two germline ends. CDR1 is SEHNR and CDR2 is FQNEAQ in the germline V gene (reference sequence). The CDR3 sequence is CASHHVGTDTQYF. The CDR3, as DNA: TGTGCCAGCCATCATGTTGGCACAGATACGCAGTATTTT.

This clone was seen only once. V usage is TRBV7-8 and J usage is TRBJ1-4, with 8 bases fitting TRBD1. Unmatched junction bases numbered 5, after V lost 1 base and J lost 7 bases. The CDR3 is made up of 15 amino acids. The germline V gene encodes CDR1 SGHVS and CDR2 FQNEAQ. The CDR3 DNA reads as TGTGCCAGCAGCTTAGGGACAGGGTTAGGTGAAAAACTGTTTTTT. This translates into CASSLGTGLGEKLFF.

Here the CDR3 reads CASRSTGGGEQYF. As DNA, the CDR3 is TGTGCCAGTAGATCGACAGGGGGCGGGGAGCAGTACTTC. This sequence joins TRBV19 and TRBJ2-7, with 10 bases matching TRBD1. The germline V gene has CDR1 LNHDA and CDR2 SQIVND (reference sequence). The CDR3 spans 13 residues. V shed 6 bases, J shed 7 bases, and the junction held 6 bases outside the gene matches. Full variable domain (rest looked up from reference TRBV19 and TRBJ2-7): DGGITQSPKYLFRKEGQNVTLSCEQNLNHDAMYWYRQDPGQGLRLIYYSQIVNDFQKGDIAEGYSVSREKKESFPLTVTSAQKNPTAFYLCASRSTGGGEQYFGPGTRLTVT.

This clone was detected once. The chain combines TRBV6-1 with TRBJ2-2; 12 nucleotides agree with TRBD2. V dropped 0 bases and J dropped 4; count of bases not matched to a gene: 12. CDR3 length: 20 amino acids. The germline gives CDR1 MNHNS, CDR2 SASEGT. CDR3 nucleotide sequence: TGTGCCAGCAGTGAAGCGGGACTAGCGGGCCGTCAGCAGGTCACCGGGGAGCTGTTTTTT. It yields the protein CASSEAGLAGRQQVTGELFF.

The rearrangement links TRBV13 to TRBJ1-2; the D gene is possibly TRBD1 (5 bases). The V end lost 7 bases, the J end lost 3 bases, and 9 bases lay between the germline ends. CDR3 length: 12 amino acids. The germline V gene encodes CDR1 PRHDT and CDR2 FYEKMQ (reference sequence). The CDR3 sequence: CASTGGDYGYTF. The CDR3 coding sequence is TGTGCCAGCACCGGGGGTGACTATGGCTACACCTTC. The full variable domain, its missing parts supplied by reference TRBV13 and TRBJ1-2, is AAGVIQSPRHLIKEKRETATLKCYPIPRHDTVYWYQQGPGQDPQFLISFYEKMQSDKGSIPDRFSAQQFSDYHSELNMSSLELGDSALYFCASTGGDYGYTFGSGTRLTVV.

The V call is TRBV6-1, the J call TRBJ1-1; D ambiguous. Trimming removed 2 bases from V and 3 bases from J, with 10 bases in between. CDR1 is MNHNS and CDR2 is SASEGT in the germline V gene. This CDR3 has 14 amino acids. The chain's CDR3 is CASSELGMDTEAFF. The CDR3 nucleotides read TGTGCCAGCAGTGAATTGGGCATGGACACTGAAGCTTTCTTT.

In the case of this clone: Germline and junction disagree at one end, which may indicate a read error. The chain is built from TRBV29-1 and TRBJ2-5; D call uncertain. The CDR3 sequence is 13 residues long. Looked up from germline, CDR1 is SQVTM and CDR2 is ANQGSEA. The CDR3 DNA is TGCGGCGTTGAAGCCGCCGATTGGGAGACCCAGTACTTC. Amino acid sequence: CGVEAADWETQYF.

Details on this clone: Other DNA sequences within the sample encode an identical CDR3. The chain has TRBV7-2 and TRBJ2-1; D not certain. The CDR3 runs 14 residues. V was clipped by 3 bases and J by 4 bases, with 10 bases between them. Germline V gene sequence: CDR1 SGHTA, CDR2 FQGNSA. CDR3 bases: TGTGCCAGCAGCTTGGACCGAGGTTACAATGAGCAGTTCTTC. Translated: CASSLDRGYNEQFF. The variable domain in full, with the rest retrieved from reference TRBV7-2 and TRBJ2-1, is GAGVSQSPSNKVTEKGKDVELRCDPISGHTALYWYRQSLGQGLEFLIYFQGNSAPDKSGLPSDRFSAERTGGSVSTLTIQRTQQEDSAVYLCASSLDRGYNEQFFGPGTRLTVL.

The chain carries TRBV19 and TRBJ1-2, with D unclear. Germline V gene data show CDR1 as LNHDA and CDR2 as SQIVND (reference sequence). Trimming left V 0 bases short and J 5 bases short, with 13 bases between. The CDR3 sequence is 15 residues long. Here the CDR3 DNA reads TGTGCCAGTAGTATAGATTTGGCCTCCACTTATGGCTACACCTTC. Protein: CASSIDLASTYGYTF.

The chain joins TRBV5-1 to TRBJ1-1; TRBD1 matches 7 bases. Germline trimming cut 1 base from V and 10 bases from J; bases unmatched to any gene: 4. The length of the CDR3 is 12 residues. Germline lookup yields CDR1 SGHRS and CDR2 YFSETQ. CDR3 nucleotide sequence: TGCGCCAGCAGCTTGAGAGGGGGCTTAGCTTTCTTT. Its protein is CASSLRGGLAFF.

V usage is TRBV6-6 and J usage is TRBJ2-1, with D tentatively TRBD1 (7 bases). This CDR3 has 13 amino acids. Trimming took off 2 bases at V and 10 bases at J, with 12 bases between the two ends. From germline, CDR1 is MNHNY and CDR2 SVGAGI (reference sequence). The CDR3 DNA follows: TGTGCCAGCAGTTACGGAGGGGGCGGGGAGCAGTTCTTC. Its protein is CASSYGGGGEQFF.

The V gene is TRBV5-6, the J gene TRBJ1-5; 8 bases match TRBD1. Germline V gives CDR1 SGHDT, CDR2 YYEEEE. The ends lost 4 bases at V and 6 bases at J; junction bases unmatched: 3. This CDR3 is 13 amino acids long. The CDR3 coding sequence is TGTGCCAGCAGCGGGACAGGAAGTCAGCCCCAGCATTTT. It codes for CASSGTGSQPQHF.

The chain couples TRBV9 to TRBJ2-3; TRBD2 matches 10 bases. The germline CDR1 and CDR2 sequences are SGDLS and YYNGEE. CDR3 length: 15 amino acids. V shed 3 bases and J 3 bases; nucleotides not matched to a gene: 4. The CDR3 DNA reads TGTGCCAGCAGCGGCCTAGCGGGAGCTACAGATACGCAGTATTTT. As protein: CASSGLAGATDTQYF. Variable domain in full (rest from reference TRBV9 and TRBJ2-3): DSGVTQTPKHLITATGQRVTLRCSPRSGDLSVYWYQQSLDQGLQFLIQYYNGEERAKGNILERFSAQQFPDLHSELNLSSLELGDSALYFCASSGLAGATDTQYFGPGTRLTVL.

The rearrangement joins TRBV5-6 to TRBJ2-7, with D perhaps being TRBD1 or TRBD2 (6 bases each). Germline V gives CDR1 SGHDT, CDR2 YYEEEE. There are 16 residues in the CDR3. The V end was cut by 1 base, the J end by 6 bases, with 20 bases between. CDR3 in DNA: TGTGCCAGCAGCTTGAGGTCGAGCAGGGGAGGCACCGAGCAGTACTTC. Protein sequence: CASSLRSSRGGTEQYF.

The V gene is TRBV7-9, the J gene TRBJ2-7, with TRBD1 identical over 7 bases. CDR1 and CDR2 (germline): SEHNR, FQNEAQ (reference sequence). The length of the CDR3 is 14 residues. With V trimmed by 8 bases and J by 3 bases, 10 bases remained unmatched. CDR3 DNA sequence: TGTGCCAGCCGCCCGACAGGGTCTGGCTACGAGCAGTACTTC. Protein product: CASRPTGSGYEQYF.

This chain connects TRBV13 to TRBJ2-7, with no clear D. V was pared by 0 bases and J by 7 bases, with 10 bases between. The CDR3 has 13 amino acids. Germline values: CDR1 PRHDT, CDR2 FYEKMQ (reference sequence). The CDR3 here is CASSLGRPREQYF. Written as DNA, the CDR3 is TGTGCCAGCAGCTTAGGGAGGCCACGGGAGCAGTACTTC.

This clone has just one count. CDR3 residues: CASSLVAGAPYNEQFF. As DNA, the CDR3 is TGTGCCAGCAGTTTGGTGGCGGGGGCCCCTTACAATGAGCAGTTCTTC. The chain is built from TRBV27 and TRBJ2-1, with a possible D match to TRBD2 (7 bases). This CDR3 comprises 16 residues. The germline V gene has CDR1 MNHEY and CDR2 SMNVEV (reference sequence). With 3 bases removed from V and 4 bases from J, the gap between germline ends came to 16 bases.

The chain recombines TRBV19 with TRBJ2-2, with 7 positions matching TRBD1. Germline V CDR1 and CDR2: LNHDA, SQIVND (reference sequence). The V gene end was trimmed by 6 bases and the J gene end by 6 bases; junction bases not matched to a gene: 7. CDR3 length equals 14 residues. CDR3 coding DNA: TGTGCCAGTAGACCCGACAGGGATGCCGGGGAGCTGTTTTTT. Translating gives CASRPDRDAGELFF.

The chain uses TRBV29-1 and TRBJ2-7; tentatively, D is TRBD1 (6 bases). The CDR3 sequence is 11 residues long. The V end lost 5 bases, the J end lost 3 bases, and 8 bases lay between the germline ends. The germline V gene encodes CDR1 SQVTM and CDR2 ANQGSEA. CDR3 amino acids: CSVRDIYEQYF. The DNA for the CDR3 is TGCAGCGTTAGGGACATCTACGAGCAGTACTTC.

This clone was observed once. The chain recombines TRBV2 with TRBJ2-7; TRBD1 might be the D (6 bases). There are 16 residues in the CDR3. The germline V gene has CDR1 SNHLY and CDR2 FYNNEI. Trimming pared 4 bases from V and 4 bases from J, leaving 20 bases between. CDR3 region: CASSGGYRERSYEQYF. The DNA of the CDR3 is TGTGCCAGCAGTGGGGGATACAGGGAACGTTCGTACGAGCAGTACTTC.

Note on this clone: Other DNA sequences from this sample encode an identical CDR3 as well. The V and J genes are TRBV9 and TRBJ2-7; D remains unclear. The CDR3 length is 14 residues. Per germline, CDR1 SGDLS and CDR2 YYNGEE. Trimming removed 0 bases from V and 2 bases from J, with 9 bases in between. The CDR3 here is CASSVGGDTYEQYF. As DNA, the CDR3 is TGTGCCAGCAGCGTAGGTGGGGATACCTACGAGCAGTACTTC.

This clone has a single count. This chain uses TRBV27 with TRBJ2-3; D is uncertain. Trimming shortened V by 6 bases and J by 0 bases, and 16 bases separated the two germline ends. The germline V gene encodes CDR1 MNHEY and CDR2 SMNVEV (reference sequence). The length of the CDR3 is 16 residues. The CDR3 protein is CASSYLVSPSTDTQYF. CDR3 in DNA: TGTGCCAGCAGCTACCTGGTTAGCCCAAGCACAGATACGCAGTATTTT.

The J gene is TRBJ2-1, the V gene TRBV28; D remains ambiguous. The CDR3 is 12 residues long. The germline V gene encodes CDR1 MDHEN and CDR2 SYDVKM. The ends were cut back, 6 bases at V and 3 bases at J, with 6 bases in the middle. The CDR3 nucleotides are TGTGCCAGCAGCGACGTCTACAATGAGCAGTTCTTC. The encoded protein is CASSDVYNEQFF.

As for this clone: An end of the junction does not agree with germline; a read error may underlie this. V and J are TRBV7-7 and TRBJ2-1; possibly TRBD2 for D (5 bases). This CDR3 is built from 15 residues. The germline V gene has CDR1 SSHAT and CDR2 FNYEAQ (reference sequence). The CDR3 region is CASSLEAASYNEQFF. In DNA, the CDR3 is TGTGCTAGCAGCTTAGAAGCGGCATCCTACAATGAGCAGTTCTTC.

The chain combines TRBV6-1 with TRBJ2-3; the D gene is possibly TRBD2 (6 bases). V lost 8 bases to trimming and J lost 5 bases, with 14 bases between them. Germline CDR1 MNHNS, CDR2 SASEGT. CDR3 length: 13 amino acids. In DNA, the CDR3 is TGTGCCAGCCCGGGGGAAAACCAAGATACGCAGTATTTT. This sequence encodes CASPGENQDTQYF.

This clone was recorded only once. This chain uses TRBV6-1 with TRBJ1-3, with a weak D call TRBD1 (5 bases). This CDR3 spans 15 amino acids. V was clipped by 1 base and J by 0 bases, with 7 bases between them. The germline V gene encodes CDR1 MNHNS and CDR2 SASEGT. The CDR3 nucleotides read TGTGCCAGCAGTGAAGTTGGGACCTCTGGAAACACCATATATTTT. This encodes CASSEVGTSGNTIYF.

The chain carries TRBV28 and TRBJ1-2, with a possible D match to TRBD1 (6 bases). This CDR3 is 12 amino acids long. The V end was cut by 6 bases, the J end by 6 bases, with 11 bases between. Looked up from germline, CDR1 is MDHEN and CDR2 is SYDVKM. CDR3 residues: CASSREGDGYTF. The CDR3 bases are TGTGCCAGCAGCCGTGAGGGGGATGGCTACACCTTC.

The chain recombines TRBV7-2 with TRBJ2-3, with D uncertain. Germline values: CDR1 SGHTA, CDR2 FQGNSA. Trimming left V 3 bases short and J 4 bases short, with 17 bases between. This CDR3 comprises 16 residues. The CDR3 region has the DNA TGTGCCAGCAGCTTTGAGGCCGCAGCGCTCGCAGATACGCAGTATTTT. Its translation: CASSFEAAALADTQYF.

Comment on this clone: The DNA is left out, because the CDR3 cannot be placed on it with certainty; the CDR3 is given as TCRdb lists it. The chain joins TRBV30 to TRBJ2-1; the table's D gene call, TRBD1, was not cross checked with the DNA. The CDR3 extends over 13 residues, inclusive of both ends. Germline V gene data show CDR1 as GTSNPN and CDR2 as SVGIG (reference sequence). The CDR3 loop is CAWSVGQGISEFF.